These 28 T cell receptor beta chains share one sample of origin, sequenced in a study of response to subunit inactivated influenza vaccine. TCRdb reprocessed the RT-PCR reads via MiXCR and lists one record per CDR3 protein. The repertoire holds some 500,000 distinct CDR3 sequences, with under 15% as singletons. Source: PBMCs from blood, taken roughly 46 days after vaccination. All receptors come from a man aged 50 to 59 who received an inactivated influenza vaccine.

This clonotype was counted a few times. The chain uses TRBV5-6 and TRBJ2-1; D ambiguous. The CDR3 consists of 12 residues. V was clipped by 4 bases and J by 10 bases, with 12 bases between them. From germline, CDR1 is SGHDT and CDR2 YYEEEE. CDR3 nucleotides: TGTGCCAGCAGCCAGATGAGTTGGGAGCAGTTCTTC. Amino acids: CASSQMSWEQFF.

This clonotype turned up a few times. The chain links TRBV3-1 to TRBJ2-7, with D perhaps TRBD1 or TRBD2 (5 bases each). The CDR3 has 14 amino acids. Germline CDR1 is LGHDT and CDR2 is YNNKEL (reference sequence). Trimming took 3 bases from V and 3 from J, leaving 12 bases between them. The CDR3 nucleotides read TGTGCCAGCAGCCACGCCGGGACCGTCTACGAGCAGTACTTC. Translated, it gives CASSHAGTVYEQYF.

This clonotype was observed many times. The gene calls are TRBV4-2 and TRBJ2-7; D might be TRBD2 (7 bases). V lost 4 bases to trimming and J lost 6 bases, with 19 bases between them. The CDR3 is 15 residues long. Germline assignment: CDR1 LGHNA and CDR2 YNFKEQ. As DNA, the CDR3 is TGTGCCAGCAGCCCATCAGAGGGGGGGCTCTTCGAGCAGTACTTC. Protein product: CASSPSEGGLFEQYF.

The V call is TRBV5-1, the J call TRBJ2-3; tentatively, D is TRBD2 (5 bases). Trimming removed 4 bases at V and 9 bases at J, with 15 bases between. Germline V gene lookup returns CDR1 SGHRS and CDR2 YFSETQ. This CDR3 has 13 amino acids. The CDR3 coding sequence is TGCGCCAGCAGCATAACGGGCGGGCCGACGCAGTATTTT. Amino acid sequence: CASSITGGPTQYF.

In regard to this clonotype: This sequence may be a read error, since a much larger clone differs from it by one base. The genes are TRBV7-9 and TRBJ2-1; D is perhaps TRBD2 (6 bases). Trimming stripped 1 base from V and 3 bases from J, with 10 bases between. CDR1 SEHNR and CDR2 FQNEAQ come from the germline V gene (reference sequence). The CDR3 runs to 15 residues. The DNA for the CDR3 is TGTGCCAGCAGCTTAGATCGGGGGATCTACAATGAGCAGTTCTTC. It codes for CASSLDRGIYNEQFF.

This clonotype was counted between two and nine times. The rearrangement links TRBV20-1 to TRBJ1-6; no reliable D call. V was shortened by 3 bases and J by 13 bases, with 7 bases between the two germline ends. The CDR3 extends over 10 amino acids. The germline CDR1 and CDR2 sequences are DFQATT and SNEGSKA (reference sequence). CDR3 nucleotide sequence: TGCAGTGCTAGGGCCCTGCCCCTCCACTTT. Its translation: CSARALPLHF.

This clonotype was found a few times. V gene TRBV20-1 combines with J gene TRBJ2-7; the match to TRBD1 covers 9 bases. The trim removed 5 bases at V and 3 bases at J, leaving 11 bases unmatched. The germline V gene encodes CDR1 DFQATT and CDR2 SNEGSKA (reference sequence). The CDR3 loop spans 15 amino acids. The CDR3 coding sequence is TGCAGTGCTTTGGACAGGGGTGGGTCGAACTACGAGCAGTACTTC. As protein: CSALDRGGSNYEQYF.

This clonotype was recorded a few times. The J gene is TRBJ2-5, the V gene TRBV6-5; D unresolved. Germline V gene lookup returns CDR1 MNHEY and CDR2 SVGAGI. The length of the CDR3 is 19 residues. The germline V and J ends were trimmed by 4 bases and 2 bases, with 26 bases remaining between them. CDR3: CASSWHPATNSPEQETQYF. CDR3 bases: TGTGCCAGCAGTTGGCACCCAGCGACAAACTCTCCGGAACAAGAGACCCAGTACTTC.

The sample holds a few counts of this clonotype. Its ends do not fully match the called genes, so a read error is possible. The V gene is TRBV7-7, the J gene TRBJ2-5, with TRBD2 matching 8 bases. Looked up from germline, CDR1 is SSHAT and CDR2 is FNYEAQ (reference sequence). The length of the CDR3 is 14 residues. The CDR3 here is CASSLNSGVETQYF. In DNA, the CDR3 is TGTGCTAGCAGCTTGAATAGCGGGGTAGAGACCCAGTACTTC.

The chain joins TRBV5-1 to TRBJ2-6; 10 nucleotides match TRBD1. Looked up from germline, CDR1 is SGHRS and CDR2 is YFSETQ. The CDR3 is 18 amino acids. J lost 0 bases, V lost 4 bases, and 7 bases had no gene match. CDR3 in amino acids: CASSQGQGSFSGANVLTF. The CDR3 nucleotides read TGCGCCAGCAGCCAGGGACAGGGGTCGTTCTCTGGGGCCAACGTCCTGACTTTC.

This clonotype was found many times. This chain joins TRBV20-1 and TRBJ2-3; 12 nucleotides match TRBD2. This CDR3 is built from 15 residues. The junction had 7 bases not matched to a gene; V was cut back by 5 bases and J by 4 bases. Germline values: CDR1 DFQATT, CDR2 SNEGSKA (reference sequence). CDR3 region: CSAYTSGRLPDTQYF. In DNA, the CDR3 is TGCAGTGCTTACACTAGCGGGAGGCTGCCAGATACGCAGTATTTT.

On this clonotype: This may be a read error: a much more frequent sequence differs by one nucleotide. This chain uses TRBV12-3 or TRBV12-4 with TRBJ2-2; 9 nucleotides align to TRBD2. This CDR3 has 16 amino acids. CDR3 nucleotides: TGTGCCAGCAGTAGAAGGCGGGGGGGCCGTACCGTGGAGCTGTTTTTT. Its protein is CASSRRRGGRTVELFF.

This clonotype came up many times. This chain joins TRBV12-3 or TRBV12-4 and TRBJ2-7; D might be TRBD2 (5 bases). The V end was cut by 3 bases, the J end by 0 bases, with 15 bases between. The CDR3 runs to 16 residues. The chain's CDR3 is CASSLGSKGSSYEQYF. For the CDR3, the DNA is TGTGCCAGCAGTTTGGGGAGTAAAGGGAGCTCCTACGAGCAGTACTTC.

This clonotype was observed a few times. This chain joins TRBV5-6 and TRBJ2-7, with D perhaps TRBD2 (6 bases). Germline values: CDR1 SGHDT, CDR2 YYEEEE. Between the trimmed V and J ends, which lost 3 bases and 6 bases, there was a span of 19 bases. The CDR3 extends over 15 amino acids. CDR3 sequence: CASSSVRQGGLEQYF. In nucleotides, the CDR3 is TGTGCCAGCAGCTCCGTTAGGCAGGGAGGTCTCGAGCAGTACTTC.

This chain links TRBV5-1 with TRBJ2-5, with TRBD1 matching over 7 bases. This CDR3 is built from 16 residues. Trimming removed 2 bases from V and 1 base from J; junction bases left unmatched: 8. The germline V gene has CDR1 SGHRS and CDR2 YFSETQ. For the CDR3, the DNA is TGCGCCAGCAGCTTAGTAACAGGGGCGCTCCAAGAGACCCAGTACTTC. Its protein is CASSLVTGALQETQYF. Supplemented by reference TRBV5-1 and TRBJ2-5, the full variable domain reads KAGVTQTPRYLIKTRGQQVTLSCSPISGHRSVSWYQQTPGQGLQFLFEYFSETQRNKGNFPGRFSGRQFSNSRSEMNVSTLELGDSALYLCASSLVTGALQETQYFGPGTRLLVL.

The chain couples TRBV24-1 to TRBJ2-1; the match to TRBD2 covers 12 bases. The V segment lost 5 bases and the J segment 4 bases; nucleotides outside the gene matches: 5. CDR3 length equals 16 residues. From germline, CDR1 is KGHDR and CDR2 SFDVKD. The DNA of the CDR3 is TGTGCCACCAGTGCGGGACTAGCGGGCCCATACAATGAGCAGTTCTTC. Translating it yields CATSAGLAGPYNEQFF.

This chain connects TRBV7-2 to TRBJ1-4, with unresolved D. Germline assignment: CDR1 SGHTA and CDR2 FQGNSA. CDR3 length: 14 amino acids. V lost 5 bases and J 5 bases, leaving 12 bases between the germline ends. This chain's CDR3 is CASSPLENNEKLFF. The DNA of the CDR3 is TGTGCCAGCAGCCCGCTGGAAAACAATGAAAAACTGTTTTTT.

There are a few counts of this clonotype. V and J are TRBV6-1 and TRBJ2-1, with D unresolved. The V gene's germline CDR1 is MNHNS and CDR2 SASEGT. V was pared by 5 bases and J by 10 bases, with 6 bases between. This CDR3 has 10 residues. In DNA, the CDR3 is TGTGCCAGCAGTTATATAGAGCAGTTCTTC. Its translation is CASSYIEQFF.

This clonotype was counted at least ten times. The V and J genes are TRBV6-2 or TRBV6-3 and TRBJ2-7; TRBD1 matches at 7 bases. Trimming at V came to 6 bases and at J to 5 bases, leaving 7 bases not matched to a gene. Germline V gene sequence: CDR1 MNHEY, CDR2 SVGEGT. The CDR3 has 13 residues. The CDR3 coding sequence is TGTGCCAGCAGAAAAGACAGGGACCACGAGCAGTACTTC. Protein product: CASRKDRDHEQYF.

The chain is built from TRBV12-3 or TRBV12-4 and TRBJ2-1; 7 positions match TRBD1. Germline trimming cut 6 bases from V and 4 bases from J; bases unmatched to any gene: 6. The CDR3 has 14 residues. The CDR3 DNA reads TGTGCCAGCAGCCGAGGACAGGAGTACAATGAGCAGTTCTTC. It translates to CASSRGQEYNEQFF.

This clonotype occurred a few times. This chain joins TRBV7-9 and TRBJ2-7, with a weak D call TRBD2 (5 bases). Germline CDR1 and CDR2: SEHNR and FQNEAQ (reference sequence). Trimming removed 4 bases from V and 0 bases from J, with 10 bases in between. This CDR3 is built from 14 residues. CDR3 bases: TGTGCCAGCAGCTCGGGGAGAGCCTCCTACGAGCAGTACTTC. This translates into CASSSGRASYEQYF.

The chain employs TRBV12-3 or TRBV12-4 and TRBJ2-1; no firm D call. Trimming took 7 bases from V and 4 from J, leaving 17 bases between them. This CDR3 has 15 amino acids. The CDR3 here is CASNLSGRIYNEQFF. For the CDR3, the DNA is TGTGCCAGCAACCTTTCCGGACGTATTTACAATGAGCAGTTCTTC.

V usage is TRBV11-2 and J usage is TRBJ2-1; D perhaps matches TRBD1 (5 bases). Germline values: CDR1 SGHAT, CDR2 FQNNGV. With 7 bases removed from V and 3 bases from J, the gap between germline ends came to 13 bases. The CDR3 is 14 residues long. CDR3 in amino acids: CASIKGQNYNEQFF. CDR3 sequence (DNA): TGTGCCAGCATAAAGGGGCAGAACTACAATGAGCAGTTCTTC.

This clonotype was seen at least ten times. The V and J genes are TRBV5-1 and TRBJ2-3, with D uncertain. V was clipped by 3 bases and J by 0 bases, with 8 bases between them. The CDR3 consists of 14 residues. Germline-derived CDR1 and CDR2 are SGHRS and YFSETQ. CDR3 nucleotide sequence: TGCGCCAGCAGCTCGACAACCAGCACAGATACGCAGTATTTT. This encodes CASSSTTSTDTQYF.

This clonotype was observed a few times. The chain combines TRBV13 with TRBJ2-7; no firm D call. Germline CDR1 reads PRHDT; CDR2 reads FYEKMQ (reference sequence). There are 15 residues in the CDR3. V was cut by 0 bases and J by 4 bases, with 13 bases left in between. The CDR3 DNA reads TGTGCCAGCAGCTTAGGAAGGGTCTCGTCTTACGAGCAGTACTTC. This encodes CASSLGRVSSYEQYF.

The chain has TRBV4-2 and TRBJ2-7, with D uncertain. CDR1 is LGHNA and CDR2 is YNFKEQ in the germline V gene. This CDR3 region has 14 residues. The V gene lost 1 base and the J gene lost 3 bases, with 10 bases spanning the gap. The CDR3 region is CASSQGRPGYEQYF. DNA for the CDR3: TGTGCCAGCAGCCAAGGGCGGCCCGGCTACGAGCAGTACTTC.

This clonotype was counted a few times. The rearrangement uses TRBV12-3 or TRBV12-4 and TRBJ2-7; no firm D call. V gave up 3 bases and J gave up 2 bases, with 11 bases separating them. The CDR3 length is 14 residues. The CDR3 nucleotides are TGTGCCAGCAGTTTCAATATTCCCCCCTACGAGCAGTACTTC. Its translation is CASSFNIPPYEQYF.

The sample holds a few counts of this clonotype. The genes are TRBV27 and TRBJ1-2; 8 bases are a match to TRBD1. The CDR3 has 14 amino acids. The V gene's germline CDR1 is MNHEY and CDR2 SMNVEV (reference sequence). Trimming at V came to 5 bases and at J to 5 bases, leaving 7 bases not matched to a gene. The DNA for the CDR3 is TGTGCCAGCAGTGGGCGCAGGGGGCAATATGGCTACACCTTC. Its protein is CASSGRRGQYGYTF.